Listed below are T cell receptor beta chains from one sample, sequenced in a study of T-cell reconstitution after alpha-beta-depleted transplantation in children. TCRdb passed the PCR reads through MiXCR, listing each CDR3 protein once. The sample lists roughly 300,000 distinct CDR3 sequences, 9% to 12% occurring once. The specimen was PBMCs from the stem cell graft donor, collected from the stem cell graft. These receptors were collected from a human donor who donated a stem cell graft to a child with acute lymphoblastic leukemia. CDR3s include the opening cysteine and the closing phenylalanine or tryptophan. Each record gives: clone size, J gene, V gene, D gene, CDR3 protein, CDR3 DNA. D genes are given only for firm matches. The size entry is marked missing in some rows and otherwise reads once, few, many or a size class.

- TRBJ2-3 TRBV27 TRBD2 CASSLVLWTSGTSTDTQYF TGTGCCAGCAGTTTAGTCCTTTGGACTAGCGGAACTAGCACAGATACGCAGTATTTT
many TRBJ2-1 TRBV11-2 TRBD2 CASSLDLGGRGGKFF TGTGCCAGCAGCTTAGATCTAGGCGGGAGAGGAGGAAAGTTCTTC
few TRBJ2-5 TRBV28 - CASSSRTQYF TGTGCCAGCAGTTCTCGGACCCAGTACTTC
- TRBJ2-7 TRBV7-2 TRBD1 CASSLAPRGSEQYF TGTGCCAGCAGCTTAGCTCCCAGGGGGAGTGAGCAGTACTTC
many TRBJ2-5 TRBV29-1 - CSVAPSSAQETQYF TGCAGCGTTGCCCCTTCTAGCGCCCAAGAGACCCAGTACTTC
many TRBJ2-2 TRBV9 - CASSVDMRNTGELFF TGTGCCAGCAGCGTAGATATGCGCAACACCGGGGAGCTGTTTTTT
few TRBJ1-6 TRBV25-1 - CASSRKGRGGSPLHF TGTGCCAGCAGCCGGAAGGGCAGGGGTGGTTCACCCCTCCACTTT
few TRBJ1-4 TRBV12-3/TRBV12-4 - CASSPPPATNEKLFF TGTGCCAGCAGTCCGCCTCCTGCAACTAATGAAAAACTGTTTTTT
many TRBJ2-1 TRBV9 - CASSAYGDEQFF TGTGCCAGCAGCGCGTATGGGGATGAGCAGTTCTTC
once TRBJ2-5 TRBV7-7 TRBD2 CASSLGLAGEQETQYF TGTGCTAGCAGCTTAGGACTAGCGGGGGAACAAGAGACCCAGTACTTC
- TRBJ1-5 TRBV6-2/TRBV6-3 - CASSHQRNGQPQHF TGTGCCAGCAGTCATCAGCGTAATGGTCAGCCCCAGCATTTT
- TRBJ1-1 TRBV27 TRBD1 CASRHRQGSVNTEAFF TGTGCCAGCAGGCACAGACAGGGGTCGGTGAACACTGAAGCTTTCTTT
few TRBJ2-5 TRBV11-2 TRBD2 CASSFLAGVGGETQYF TGTGCCAGCAGCTTCCTAGCGGGAGTAGGGGGGGAGACCCAGTACTTC
- TRBJ2-7 TRBV11-1 - CASSPGPRLGYEQYF TGTGCCAGCAGCCCCGGGCCCCGCTTGGGCTACGAGCAGTACTTC
- TRBJ1-2 TRBV10-3 - CAISERVLGRYGYTF TGTGCCATCAGTGAAAGGGTCCTCGGAAGGTATGGCTACACCTTC
- TRBJ1-3 TRBV18 - CASSPTEGGYSGNTIYF TGTGCCAGCTCACCAACGGAGGGGGGCTACTCTGGAAACACCATATATTTT
- TRBJ2-2 TRBV11-1 - CASSLGVGTGELFF TGTGCCAGCAGCTTAGGTGTGGGCACCGGGGAGCTGTTTTTT
few TRBJ1-2 TRBV27 - CASSSGKGGIDYGYTF TGTGCCAGCAGTTCTGGGAAGGGGGGCATTGACTATGGCTACACCTTC